This TCR beta chain was obtained from a study of cytomegalovirus exposure and HLA in healthy donors. Study-wide points: For presence/absence analyses, sequencing depth was assumed to be roughly uniform across donors. Among immune exposure information, only CMV serostatus was available. Whilst most TCR sequences proved rare, a subset of public TCRs occurred across many donors.

Researchers ran the PCR with 60 Vbeta and 13 Jbeta primers. Data came from immunoSEQ multiplex PCR; TCRdb stores just in-frame clones and leaves some out. The data show approximately 170,000 clones, with over 70% seen just once and roughly 1.2% held by the top ten. Comment on this clone: Its antigen is currently unknown.

This clonotype was sampled from a boy aged 2 to 9 in good health and CMV-seronegative. The sample comprised PBMCs.

The CDR3 protein is CASSPGTTNTGELFF. CDR3 nucleotide sequence: TGTGCCAGCAGCCCGGGGACAACGAACACCGGGGAGCTGTTTTTT. V is TRBV14 and J is TRBJ2-2; possible D gene TRBD1, 6 bases. Trimming took off 4 bases at V and 0 bases at J, with 9 bases between the two ends. The CDR3 sequence is 15 residues long. Germline V lookup: CDR1 SGHDN, CDR2 FVKESK.